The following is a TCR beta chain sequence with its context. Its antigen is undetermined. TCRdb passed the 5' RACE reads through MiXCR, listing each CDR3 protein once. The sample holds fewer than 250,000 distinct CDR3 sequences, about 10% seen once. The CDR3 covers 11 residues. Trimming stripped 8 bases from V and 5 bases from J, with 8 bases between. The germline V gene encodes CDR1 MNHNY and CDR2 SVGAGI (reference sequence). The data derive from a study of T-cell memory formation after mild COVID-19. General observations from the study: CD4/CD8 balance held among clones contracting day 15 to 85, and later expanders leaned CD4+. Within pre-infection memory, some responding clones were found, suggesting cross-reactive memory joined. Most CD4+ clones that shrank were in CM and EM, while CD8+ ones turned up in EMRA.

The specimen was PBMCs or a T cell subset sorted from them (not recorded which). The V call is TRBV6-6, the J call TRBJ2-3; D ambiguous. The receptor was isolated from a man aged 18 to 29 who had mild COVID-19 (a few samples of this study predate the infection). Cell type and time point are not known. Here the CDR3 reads CASVKGDTQYF. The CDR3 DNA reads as TGTGCCAGCGTCAAGGGAGATACGCAGTATTTT.